One and the same sample provided the 26 T cell receptor beta chains below, sequenced in a study of long-term antiretroviral therapy in people with HIV. Version v3.0 of the immunoSEQ assay was performed at survey level. Profiled with immunoSEQ multiplex PCR; TCRdb holds only in-frame clones, not every one. Of tens of thousands of clones in the sample, about nine tenths were seen once. This specimen consisted of unsorted PBMCs, obtained 0.1 years before starting antiretroviral therapy. Source of these receptors: a woman in her 50s with HIV.

The sample holds a few counts of this clone. V gene TRBV18 combines with J gene TRBJ1-5, with 9 bases matching TRBD1. CDR1 and CDR2 (germline): KGHSH, LQKENI. This CDR3 is built from 16 residues. After removal of 3 bases from V and 9 bases from J, the junction contained 12 bases not matched to a gene. CDR3 DNA: TGTGCCAGCTCACCTGCGGCGACAGGGGGGTCTTGGCCCCAGCATTTT. Its protein is CASSPAATGGSWPQHF.

V is TRBV4-2 and J is TRBJ2-2; 12 nucleotides agree with TRBD2. The CDR3 loop spans 17 amino acids. CDR1 LGHNA and CDR2 YNFKEQ come from the germline V gene. After removal of 0 bases from V and 4 bases from J, the junction contained 3 bases not matched to a gene. This chain's CDR3 is CASSQDLAGGRTGELFF. DNA for the CDR3: TGTGCCAGCAGCCAAGATCTAGCGGGGGGGCGCACCGGGGAGCTGTTTTTT.

The V call is TRBV13, the J call TRBJ2-4; D is tentatively TRBD1 or TRBD2 (6 bases each). V gave up 6 bases and J gave up 1 base, with 13 bases separating them. CDR1 PRHDT and CDR2 FYEKMQ come from the germline V gene (reference sequence). The CDR3 is 15 amino acids. The CDR3 reads CASRGGGKAKNIQYF. The CDR3 coding sequence is TGTGCCAGCAGGGGGGGCGGCAAGGCCAAAAACATTCAGTACTTC.

The chain recombines TRBV7-2 with TRBJ1-1, with TRBD1 identical over 8 bases. The V gene's germline CDR1 is SGHTA and CDR2 FQGNSA. The J segment lost 5 bases and the V segment lost 5 bases, leaving 10 bases of the junction unmatched. This CDR3 spans 15 amino acids. DNA for the CDR3: TGTGCCAGCAGCCCCTCGACAGGGGTTGGGACTGAAGCTTTCTTT. Translated, it gives CASSPSTGVGTEAFF.

In nucleotides, the CDR3 is TGTGCCATCAGTGCGGTCGGGTCCTTGGGGGGCTACACCTTC. It translates to CAISAVGSLGGYTF. J is TRBJ1-2 and V is TRBV10-3; D remains ambiguous. V lost 4 bases to trimming and J lost 8 bases, with 17 bases between them. The germline CDR1 and CDR2 sequences are ENHRY and SYGVKD. The CDR3 has 14 amino acids.

The chain recombines TRBV7-6 with TRBJ2-1, with D uncertain. This CDR3 is built from 14 residues. CDR1 SGHVS and CDR2 FNYEAQ come from the germline V gene. Trimming took off 5 bases at V and 9 bases at J, with 17 bases between the two ends. CDR3 DNA sequence: TGTGCCAGCAGCCAAGAGGTTTTGGTGGGTGAGCAGTTCTTC. Amino acids: CASSQEVLVGEQFF.

V is TRBV30 and J is TRBJ2-5, with D perhaps matching TRBD2 (6 bases). Germline V gene sequence: CDR1 GTSNPN, CDR2 SVGIG (reference sequence). Trimming removed 6 bases at V and 5 bases at J, with 16 bases between. There are 13 residues in the CDR3. The CDR3 DNA is TGTGCCTGTTCCCAGGACGGGAGCGAGACCCAGTACTTC. Protein product: CACSQDGSETQYF. Drawing the rest from reference TRBV30 and TRBJ2-5, the complete variable domain is SQTIHQWPATLVQPVGSPLSLECTVEGTSNPNLYWYRQAAGRGLQLLFYSVGIGQISSEVPQNLSASRPQDRQFILSSKKLLLSDSGFYLCACSQDGSETQYFGPGTRLLVL.

The genes are TRBV29-1 and TRBJ2-5; TRBD2 agrees at 10 bases. Germline V CDR1 and CDR2: SQVTM, ANQGSEA. The CDR3 consists of 13 residues. The V and J ends lost 5 bases and 5 bases, in that order; junction bases with no gene match: 5. CDR3 DNA sequence: TGCAGCGTTAGCGGGGGGGCTCGGGAGACCCAGTACTTC. Amino acids: CSVSGGARETQYF.

The chain carries TRBV6-5 and TRBJ2-7, with 13 bases that match TRBD2. The CDR3 contains 15 residues. The trim removed 6 bases at V and 2 bases at J, leaving 4 bases unmatched. CDR1 and CDR2 from the germline V gene are MNHEY and SVGAGI. The CDR3 bases are TGTGCCAGCAGACGCGGGACTAGCGGGGCCTACGAGCAGTACTTC. This sequence encodes CASRRGTSGAYEQYF.

J is TRBJ2-7 and V is TRBV7-6; the match to TRBD1 covers 10 bases. The CDR3 has 14 residues. CDR1 and CDR2 from the germline V gene are SGHVS and FNYEAQ. The trim removed 2 bases at V and 4 bases at J, leaving 2 bases unmatched. In nucleotides, the CDR3 is TGTGCCAGCAGCTTACGACAGGGGGCATACGAGCAGTACTTC. Translation gives CASSLRQGAYEQYF.

V is TRBV5-1 and J is TRBJ1-1; 11 positions agree with TRBD1. The junction had 3 bases not matched to a gene; V was cut back by 0 bases and J by 5 bases. The CDR3 is 15 residues long. The germline gives CDR1 SGHRS, CDR2 YFSETQ. The CDR3 loop is CASSLVGTGGTEAFF. The CDR3 nucleotides are TGCGCCAGCAGCTTGGTGGGGACAGGGGGGACTGAAGCTTTCTTT.

The chain has TRBV30 and TRBJ1-2; D is undetermined. The length of the CDR3 is 13 residues. The V gene lost 5 bases and the J gene lost 2 bases, with 12 bases spanning the gap. Germline V gene sequence: CDR1 GTSNPN, CDR2 SVGIG (reference sequence). The CDR3 nucleotides read TGTGCCTGGCACCCATTCCAGAACTATGGCTACACCTTC. It yields the protein CAWHPFQNYGYTF. Looking up the rest from reference TRBV30 and TRBJ1-2 gives the full variable domain: SQTIHQWPATLVQPVGSPLSLECTVEGTSNPNLYWYRQAAGRGLQLLFYSVGIGQISSEVPQNLSASRPQDRQFILSSKKLLLSDSGFYLCAWHPFQNYGYTFGSGTRLTVV.

The chain is built from TRBV6-1 and TRBJ1-5, with D perhaps TRBD1 (6 bases). Per germline, CDR1 MNHNS and CDR2 SASEGT. V shed 5 bases and J shed 0 bases, with 8 bases lying between them. This CDR3 has 14 residues. The CDR3 region is CASSRTDSNQPQHF. The CDR3 nucleotides read TGTGCCAGCAGTAGGACAGATAGCAATCAGCCCCAGCATTTT.

The J gene is TRBJ2-1, the V gene TRBV5-4, with 9 bases fitting TRBD1. Trimming removed 5 bases from V and 4 bases from J; junction bases left unmatched: 7. Germline V gene data show CDR1 as SGHNT and CDR2 as YYREEE (reference sequence). The CDR3 runs to 15 residues. The CDR3 nucleotides read TGTGCCAGCAGAACCGGGACAGGGTTTTACAATGAGCAGTTCTTC. Translating gives CASRTGTGFYNEQFF.

This rearrangement joins TRBV9 to TRBJ2-1; 11 nucleotides line up with TRBD2. The CDR3 loop spans 16 amino acids. V shed 1 base, J shed 5 bases, and the junction held 5 bases outside the gene matches. In germline, CDR1 is SGDLS, CDR2 YYNGEE. For the CDR3, the DNA is TGTGCCAGCAGCGTACGACTAGCGGGGAGGGACAATGAGCAGTTCTTC. Translating gives CASSVRLAGRDNEQFF.

The chain is built from TRBV4-1 and TRBJ2-3, with D tentatively TRBD2 (6 bases). Germline lookup yields CDR1 MGHRA and CDR2 YSYEKL. CDR3 size: 14 residues. V dropped 4 bases and J dropped 1 base, with 9 bases sitting between them. This CDR3 is CASSPQRGTDTQYF. CDR3 nucleotide sequence: TGCGCCAGCAGCCCTCAGCGGGGCACAGATACGCAGTATTTT.

This clone is large by share. The chain employs TRBV7-9 and TRBJ2-7, with D maybe TRBD1 (6 bases). CDR1 is SEHNR, CDR2 FQNEAQ, per germline (reference sequence). Trimming took 6 bases from V and 2 from J, leaving 14 bases between them. The CDR3 covers 14 residues. In DNA, the CDR3 is TGTGCCAGCAGGACAGGACAGTTCCCCTACGAGCAGTACTTC. This sequence encodes CASRTGQFPYEQYF. Full variable domain (remainder filled in from reference TRBV7-9 and TRBJ2-7): DTGVSQNPRHKITKRGQNVTFRCDPISEHNRLYWYRQTLGQGPEFLTYFQNEAQLEKSRLLSDRFSAERPKGSFSTLEIQRTEQGDSAMYLCASRTGQFPYEQYFGPGTRLTVT.

The chain is built from TRBV7-8 and TRBJ1-3; D uncertain. V lost 5 bases and J 0 bases, leaving 11 bases between the germline ends. The CDR3 extends over 15 amino acids. Germline CDR1 reads SGHVS; CDR2 reads FQNEAQ. CDR3 in amino acids: CASSKTDASGNTIYF. The CDR3 DNA reads TGTGCCAGCAGCAAGACGGACGCCTCTGGAAACACCATATATTTT.

The chain uses TRBV2 and TRBJ2-3; TRBD1 is a possible D gene (7 bases). The CDR3 is made up of 16 amino acids. Trimming removed 3 bases from V and 5 bases from J, with 18 bases in between. Per the germline V gene, CDR1 is SNHLY and CDR2 is FYNNEI. Here the CDR3 reads CASSEAQGTLGDTQYF. The CDR3 DNA reads TGTGCCAGCAGTGAGGCACAGGGGACTTTGGGAGATACGCAGTATTTT.

This chain connects TRBV7-8 to TRBJ1-3; maybe TRBD1 (5 bases). Germline CDR1 is SGHVS and CDR2 is FQNEAQ. V lost 7 bases to trimming and J lost 8 bases, with 9 bases between them. The CDR3 has 11 amino acids. The CDR3 nucleotides read TGTGCCAGCACCTCGGGGGACACCATATATTTT. It translates to CASTSGDTIYF.

The chain employs TRBV7-9 and TRBJ1-2, with D possibly being TRBD1 (6 bases). This CDR3 has 15 residues. Germline CDR1 SEHNR, CDR2 FQNEAQ (reference sequence). Trimming took off 4 bases at V and 3 bases at J, with 15 bases between the two ends. As DNA, the CDR3 is TGTGCCAGCAGCTCTTCCGACAGGTTTGACTATGGCTACACCTTC. Translated, it gives CASSSSDRFDYGYTF.

This clone was seen once. The gene calls are TRBV6-5 and TRBJ2-5, with D unclear. V was pared by 2 bases and J by 5 bases, with 9 bases between. CDR3 length: 13 residues. The germline V gene has CDR1 MNHEY and CDR2 SVGAGI. The CDR3 nucleotides are TGTGCCAGCAGTTACGATCCGGCGGAGACCCAGTACTTC. Its translation is CASSYDPAETQYF.

J is TRBJ2-7 and V is TRBV7-9; 10 bases map to TRBD1. The CDR3 is 14 amino acids. V trimming: 5 bases; J trimming: 3 bases; junction bases outside the gene matches: 4. CDR1 is SEHNR and CDR2 is FQNEAQ in the germline V gene (reference sequence). The CDR3 coding sequence is TGTGCCAGCAGCGCGGACAGGGGGAGCTACGAGCAGTACTTC. Translation gives CASSADRGSYEQYF.

J is TRBJ1-1 and V is TRBV27; TRBD1 might be the D (5 bases). V lost 4 bases to trimming and J lost 7 bases, with 16 bases between them. The CDR3 covers 14 residues. Germline lookup yields CDR1 MNHEY and CDR2 SMNVEV (reference sequence). CDR3 in amino acids: CASSSRTLGGEAFF. The CDR3 DNA is TGTGCCAGCAGTTCTCGGACCCTCGGGGGTGAAGCTTTCTTT.

The chain couples TRBV6-5 to TRBJ2-5; 9 bases match TRBD2. Germline CDR1 MNHEY, CDR2 SVGAGI. This CDR3 region has 16 residues. V lost 1 base and J lost 4; bases outside the gene matches: 7. CDR3 in amino acids: CASSYWAGGASETQYF. For the CDR3, the DNA is TGTGCCAGCAGTTACTGGGCGGGGGGGGCTTCAGAGACCCAGTACTTC.

The chain employs TRBV30 and TRBJ2-6; the D is unclear. With 3 bases removed from V and 1 base from J, the gap between germline ends came to 7 bases. Germline CDR1 and CDR2: GTSNPN and SVGIG (reference sequence). CDR3 length equals 14 residues. The CDR3 loop reads CAWSIGSGANVLTF. The CDR3 DNA follows: TGTGCCTGGAGCATTGGGTCTGGGGCCAACGTCCTGACTTTC.